The 19 T cell receptor beta chains presented below share a single source sample, sequenced in a study of blood T cells in healthy people across ages. For the second PCR, which ran for roughly 6 to 11 cycles, a sample-barcoded 5' primer and a J-beta primer mix were used. Each CDR3 protein is one row after TCRdb ran MiXCR on the 5' RACE reads. The sample contains around 1,500,000 distinct CDR3 sequences, roughly 45% of which appear only once. The specimen was blood. The receptors here all came from a woman between 18 and 29 years old in good health.

The chain is built from TRBV10-3 and TRBJ1-5; D not certain. The CDR3 length is 16 residues. Germline-derived CDR1 and CDR2 are ENHRY and SYGVKD. The V end lost 10 bases, the J end lost 0 bases, and 19 bases lay between the germline ends. As DNA, the CDR3 is TGTGCCACCGAAGGTTCGCTCCCCAATAGCAATCAGCCCCAGCATTTT. It is translated as CATEGSLPNSNQPQHF.

A word on this clonotype: The junction departs from germline at one end; a sequencing error may be responsible. The V call is TRBV7-7, the J call TRBJ2-7; TRBD2 is a possible D gene (6 bases). Germline values: CDR1 SSHAT, CDR2 FNYEAQ (reference sequence). The CDR3 contains 15 residues. For the CDR3, the DNA is TGTGCTAGCAGCGAACAGGATGGGGGACTTTACGAGCAGTACTTC. Its translation: CASSEQDGGLYEQYF.

The chain employs TRBV20-1 and TRBJ1-4, with D unclear. The CDR3 loop spans 12 amino acids. Germline lookup yields CDR1 DFQATT and CDR2 SNEGSKA (reference sequence). Trimming cost V 0 bases and J 8 bases, with 7 bases left between them. The CDR3 loop reads CSARDTREKLFF. CDR3 in DNA: TGCAGTGCTAGAGATACAAGGGAAAAACTGTTTTTT.

This clonotype turned up a few times. The V and J genes are TRBV5-1 and TRBJ2-1, with D tentatively TRBD2 (5 bases). The CDR3 spans 13 residues. Germline values: CDR1 SGHRS, CDR2 YFSETQ. Trimming removed 0 bases from V and 10 bases from J, with 11 bases in between. The CDR3 region has the DNA TGCGCCAGCAGCTTGGACGCAGCGGTAGAGCAGTTCTTC. Amino acid sequence: CASSLDAAVEQFF.

The chain is built from TRBV2 and TRBJ2-6; D unclear. The germline gives CDR1 SNHLY, CDR2 FYNNEI. This CDR3 is built from 16 residues. V was trimmed by 6 bases and J by 4 bases, leaving 16 bases between them. The DNA for the CDR3 is TGTGCCAGCAGCGGGTCTGCTCTGTCCGGGGCCAACGTCCTGACTTTC. It translates to CASSGSALSGANVLTF. Full variable domain (missing parts from reference TRBV2 and TRBJ2-6): EPEVTQTPSHQVTQMGQEVILRCVPISNHLYFYWYRQILGQKVEFLVSFYNNEISEKSEIFDDQFSVERPDGSNFTLKIRSTKLEDSAMYFCASSGSALSGANVLTFGAGSRLTVL.

The rearrangement uses TRBV11-2 and TRBJ1-2; a weak D match, TRBD1 (5 bases). This CDR3 comprises 14 residues. Germline lookup yields CDR1 SGHAT and CDR2 FQNNGV. V was trimmed by 8 bases and J by 3 bases, leaving 16 bases between them. The CDR3 coding sequence is TGTGCCAGCCGAGGGGACTTGGGTGACTATGGCTACACCTTC. This codes for CASRGDLGDYGYTF.

The chain carries TRBV27 and TRBJ2-7, with TRBD2 identical over 8 bases. The trim removed 8 bases at V and 4 bases at J, leaving 7 bases unmatched. Germline CDR1 MNHEY, CDR2 SMNVEV (reference sequence). CDR3 length: 13 residues. The chain's CDR3 is CASRASGSYEQYF. CDR3 DNA sequence: TGTGCCAGCCGGGCGAGCGGGAGTTACGAGCAGTACTTC.

This clonotype occurred once. One junction end disagrees with the germline gene, perhaps due to a read error. The chain carries TRBV10-3 and TRBJ1-1, with TRBD1 matching 8 bases. This CDR3 comprises 12 residues. Germline lookup yields CDR1 ENHRY and CDR2 SYGVKD. The CDR3 nucleotides read TGTGCCATAGGGACAGGCGGCACTGAAGCTTTATTT. It encodes CAIGTGGTEALF.

This clonotype was observed a handful of times. The chain employs TRBV29-1 and TRBJ2-3; D remains unclear. Germline V gives CDR1 SQVTM, CDR2 ANQGSEA. The V end was cut by 3 bases, the J end by 0 bases, with 10 bases between. CDR3 length: 14 residues. The DNA for the CDR3 is TGCAGCGTTGAGGCCCGGTTAAGCACAGATACGCAGTATTTT. Encoded protein: CSVEARLSTDTQYF.

This CDR3 reads CASSVDPGRGYTF. The CDR3 DNA is TGTGCCAGCAGCGTAGATCCGGGGCGAGGCTACACCTTC. The gene calls are TRBV9 and TRBJ1-2, with a possible D match to TRBD1 (5 bases). Germline lookup yields CDR1 SGDLS and CDR2 YYNGEE. The CDR3 extends over 13 amino acids. V lost 0 bases and J 8 bases, leaving 11 bases between the germline ends.

In its sample, this clonotype was seen a few times. A much larger clonotype is one base distant, so this may be a read error. The chain is built from TRBV28 and TRBJ2-7, with 8 bases fitting TRBD1. V lost 7 bases to trimming and J lost 3 bases; unmatched junction nucleotides: 5. The CDR3 has 13 amino acids. CDR1 MDHEN and CDR2 SYDVKM come from the germline V gene. The CDR3: CASTPGQVYEQYF. CDR3 sequence (DNA): TGTGCCAGCACCCCGGGACAGGTCTACGAGCAGTACTTC.

A note on this clonotype: The junction departs from germline at one end; a sequencing error may be responsible. The V and J genes are TRBV12-3 or TRBV12-4 and TRBJ2-7; possible D gene TRBD2, 5 bases. CDR3 length: 13 residues. The CDR3: CASSTGGSCEQYF. The CDR3 region has the DNA TGTGCCAGCAGTACCGGAGGCTCCTGCGAGCAGTACTTC.

This chain joins TRBV6-5 and TRBJ2-2; D not resolved. Deletions cut 6 bases from V and 5 bases from J, with 13 bases between. Germline V gene sequence: CDR1 MNHEY, CDR2 SVGAGI. This CDR3 is built from 14 residues. Here the CDR3 reads CASSPTRETGELFF. Written as DNA, the CDR3 is TGTGCCAGCAGCCCAACAAGGGAAACCGGGGAGCTGTTTTTT.

The V gene is TRBV7-2, the J gene TRBJ2-1; 13 bases fit TRBD2. V lost 3 bases, J lost 4 bases, and 3 bases stayed unmatched. The length of the CDR3 is 16 residues. The V gene's germline CDR1 is SGHTA and CDR2 FQGNSA. The CDR3 sequence: CASSFGTSGVYNEQFF. CDR3 coding DNA: TGTGCCAGCAGCTTCGGGACTAGCGGGGTTTACAATGAGCAGTTCTTC.

In its sample, this clonotype was seen a few times. The gene calls are TRBV20-1 and TRBJ2-7; TRBD1 matches 11 bases. In germline, CDR1 is DFQATT, CDR2 SNEGSKA (reference sequence). CDR3 length: 15 residues. Unmatched junction bases numbered 5, after V lost 1 base and J lost 3 bases. The CDR3 reads CSARAGTGGRYEQYF. CDR3 DNA: TGCAGTGCTAGAGCCGGGACAGGGGGTCGCTACGAGCAGTACTTC.

This clonotype was picked up one time. V is TRBV12-3 or TRBV12-4 and J is TRBJ2-5, with D possibly matching TRBD2 (5 bases). V shed 7 bases and J shed 4 bases, with 16 bases lying between them. CDR3 length: 14 residues. The CDR3 is CASTRYPGTETQYF. Here the CDR3 DNA reads TGTGCCAGCACCCGGTATCCGGGAACAGAGACCCAGTACTTC.

The chain is built from TRBV12-3 or TRBV12-4 and TRBJ1-1; D is ambiguous. Trimming shortened V by 7 bases and J by 3 bases, and 9 bases separated the two germline ends. CDR3 length: 12 amino acids. The DNA for the CDR3 is TGTGCCAGCACCAATGGGGACACTGAAGCTTTCTTT. Protein product: CASTNGDTEAFF.

This chain uses TRBV3-1 with TRBJ2-4; weak D call: TRBD2 (6 bases). The CDR3 covers 17 residues. Trimming shortened V by 4 bases and J by 13 bases, and 29 bases separated the two germline ends. Germline lookup yields CDR1 LGHDT and CDR2 YNNKEL (reference sequence). The CDR3 spells CASSPTAQPGPRGEQYF. The CDR3 coding sequence is TGTGCCAGCAGCCCGACAGCCCAACCGGGTCCGCGGGGAGAGCAGTACTTC.

The V gene is TRBV6-1, the J gene TRBJ1-2; D not resolved. The ends were cut back, 5 bases at V and 4 bases at J, with 11 bases in the middle. Germline CDR1 reads MNHNS; CDR2 reads SASEGT. CDR3 length: 13 residues. This chain's CDR3 is CASSLGRPYGYTF. CDR3 DNA: TGTGCCAGCAGTCTTGGACGGCCCTATGGCTACACCTTC.